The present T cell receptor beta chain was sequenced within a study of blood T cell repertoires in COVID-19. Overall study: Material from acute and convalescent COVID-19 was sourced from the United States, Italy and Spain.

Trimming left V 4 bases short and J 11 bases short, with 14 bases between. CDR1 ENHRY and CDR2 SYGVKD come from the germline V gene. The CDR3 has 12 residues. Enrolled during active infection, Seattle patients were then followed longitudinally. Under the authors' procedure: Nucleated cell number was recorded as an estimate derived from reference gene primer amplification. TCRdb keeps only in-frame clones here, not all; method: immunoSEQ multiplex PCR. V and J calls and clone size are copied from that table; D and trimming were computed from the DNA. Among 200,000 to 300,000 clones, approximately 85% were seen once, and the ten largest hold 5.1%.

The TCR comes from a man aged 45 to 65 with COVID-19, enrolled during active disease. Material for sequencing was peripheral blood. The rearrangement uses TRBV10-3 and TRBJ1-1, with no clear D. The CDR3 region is CAISGSPPLAFF. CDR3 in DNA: TGTGCCATCAGTGGGAGCCCGCCTCTGGCTTTCTTT.